This T cell receptor beta chain was found in a study of T cells in Graves' hyperthyroidism and ophthalmopathy. Points from the study as a whole: In the blood, most expanded thyroid clonotypes above 0.001 appeared as well.

Amplification yielded TCR beta CDR3 regions, with RNA transcripts as the source. Using the HTBI primer set, a first-round RT-PCR was run on the TCR CDR3. TCRdb re-called the multiplex PCR reads with MiXCR, one entry per CDR3 protein. The profile shows fewer than 600,000 distinct CDR3 sequences, about 14% of them singletons. These patients, aged 18 to 65, had recently diagnosed hyperthyroidism lasting under 2 months. For the diagnoses, clinical symptoms, serum thyroxine and TRAb, thyroid ultrasound and orbital computed tomography were used. Germline V gene sequence: CDR1 LGHDT, CDR2 YNNKEL (reference sequence). V dropped 4 bases and J dropped 2 bases, with 6 bases sitting between them. The CDR3 totals 12 residues. This clonotype was counted at least ten times. The antigen is unknown.

Sequenced: blood. The sequence was collected from a woman aged 40 to 55 with Graves' hyperthyroidism. The chain recombines TRBV3-1 with TRBJ2-7; tentative D call: TRBD2 (5 bases). CDR3 DNA: TGTGCCAGCAGCCGGACTGCCTACGAGCAGTACTTC. It encodes CASSRTAYEQYF.